One sample yielded the 14 T cell receptor beta chains listed below, sequenced in a study of T cell responses to AZD1222 COVID-19 vaccine. The repertoire was sequenced with immunoSEQ multiplex PCR; TCRdb's copy has only in-frame clones and lacks some. The table shows some 150,000 clones, with around 91% occurring only once. Here the sequenced sample was peripheral blood, taken on day 0 of AZD1222 vaccination. The source of these receptors is an adult in good health.

This clone was recorded once. The chain joins TRBV9 to TRBJ2-3, with a weak D call TRBD2 (5 bases). Trimming shortened V by 3 bases and J by 11 bases, and 16 bases separated the two germline ends. Germline loops: CDR1 SGDLS, CDR2 YYNGEE. This CDR3 has 13 residues. The DNA of the CDR3 is TGTGCCAGCAGCGCCTTTGGGTCGGGGTGGCAGTATTTT. Amino acid sequence: CASSAFGSGWQYF.

The rearrangement joins TRBV15 to TRBJ2-3; 10 bases fit TRBD1. V gave up 5 bases and J gave up 4 bases; unmatched junction bases: 9. Germline V gene sequence: CDR1 LNHNV, CDR2 YYDKDF (reference sequence). CDR3 size: 16 residues. DNA of the CDR3: TGTGCCACCAGCGGGGGGAGGGGACAGGGGCCAGATACGCAGTATTTT. It specifies CATSGGRGQGPDTQYF.

This chain uses TRBV18 with TRBJ1-2; 7 positions match TRBD1. The junction had 9 bases not matched to a gene; V was cut back by 2 bases and J by 6 bases. Germline V lookup: CDR1 KGHSH, CDR2 LQKENI. The length of the CDR3 is 15 residues. CDR3: CASSPNRQGTDGYTF. CDR3 DNA: TGTGCCAGCTCACCAAACAGACAGGGTACGGATGGCTACACCTTC.

V is TRBV18 and J is TRBJ2-1; 7 positions agree with TRBD2. The CDR3 contains 16 residues. Trimming removed 2 bases from V and 0 bases from J; junction bases left unmatched: 4. Germline lookup yields CDR1 KGHSH and CDR2 LQKENI. The CDR3 nucleotides are TGTGCCAGCTCACCAGTGGGCGGGGGCTCCTACAATGAGCAGTTCTTC. Translated, it gives CASSPVGGGSYNEQFF. Using reference TRBV18 and TRBJ2-1 for the parts outside the CDR3, the full variable domain is NAGVMQNPRHLVRRRGQEARLRCSPMKGHSHVYWYRQLPEEGLKFMVYLQKENIIDESGMPKERFSAEFPKEGPSILRIQQVVRGDSAAYFCASSPVGGGSYNEQFFGPGTRLTVL.

Only one count was recorded for this clone. The CDR3 protein is CASSYEAIPYEQYF. As DNA, the CDR3 is TGTGCCAGCAGTTACGAAGCGATCCCCTACGAGCAGTACTTC. The rearrangement joins TRBV6-2 or TRBV6-3 to TRBJ2-7, with D unresolved. Germline V CDR1 and CDR2: MNHEY, SVGEGT. V dropped 2 bases and J dropped 2 bases, with 10 bases sitting between them. The CDR3 totals 14 residues.

The genes are TRBV28 and TRBJ2-6, with D possibly being TRBD1 or TRBD2 (5 bases each). Germline CDR1 MDHEN, CDR2 SYDVKM. V gave up 6 bases and J gave up 4 bases, with 28 bases separating them. The CDR3 runs 20 residues. CDR3 sequence reads: CASRHWGLAGTPMGANVLTF. The DNA for the CDR3 is TGTGCCAGCAGACATTGGGGGTTGGCAGGGACCCCGATGGGGGCCAACGTCCTGACTTTC.

The chain uses TRBV6-6 and TRBJ1-5, with D perhaps TRBD1 (5 bases). The CDR3 has 14 amino acids. V lost 6 bases and J lost 1, with 10 bases in between. CDR1 MNHNY and CDR2 SVGAGI come from the germline V gene (reference sequence). The CDR3 DNA reads TGTGCCAGCAGGGGCGGGGGAAGCAATCAGCCCCAGCATTTT. Translated: CASRGGGSNQPQHF.

The chain links TRBV5-1 to TRBJ1-6, with unresolved D. From germline, CDR1 is SGHRS and CDR2 YFSETQ. V was trimmed by 1 base and J by 8 bases, leaving 7 bases between them. The CDR3 is made up of 13 amino acids. The CDR3 here is CASSLSADSPLHF. As DNA, the CDR3 is TGCGCCAGCAGCTTGTCAGCCGATTCACCCCTCCACTTT.

The chain has TRBV5-4 and TRBJ1-6; D is undetermined. Per the germline V gene, CDR1 is SGHNT and CDR2 is YYREEE (reference sequence). There are 12 residues in the CDR3. V lost 4 bases and J 10 bases, leaving 9 bases between the germline ends. The CDR3 region is CASSRAGSPLHF. The CDR3 DNA is TGTGCCAGCAGCCGGGCGGGCTCACCCCTCCACTTT.

This clone appeared a single time. V usage is TRBV12-3 or TRBV12-4 and J usage is TRBJ1-1; 9 positions match TRBD1. The CDR3 length is 13 residues. J was trimmed by 9 bases and V by 5 bases; bases with no gene match: 7. CDR3 DNA: TGTGCCAGCAGTCTCGGGACAGGGACAAAAGCTTTCTTT. Protein sequence: CASSLGTGTKAFF.

There are a few counts of this clone. V is TRBV11-2 and J is TRBJ1-2, with D perhaps TRBD1 (5 bases). From germline, CDR1 is SGHAT and CDR2 FQNNGV. V was shortened by 0 bases and J by 4 bases, with 15 bases between the two germline ends. This CDR3 is built from 16 residues. CDR3 sequence (DNA): TGTGCCAGCAGCTTAGATGGTGGACGGGGACCCTATGGCTACACCTTC. This sequence encodes CASSLDGGRGPYGYTF.

The chain combines TRBV10-1 with TRBJ2-4; 7 bases are shared with TRBD1. After removal of 8 bases from V and 0 bases from J, the junction contained 16 bases not matched to a gene. This CDR3 has 18 amino acids. Germline values: CDR1 WNHNN, CDR2 SYGVQD (reference sequence). The CDR3 nucleotides read TGCGCCAGCCACCGACAGGGACCCCCACCCCTAGCCAAAAACATTCAGTACTTC. It encodes CASHRQGPPPLAKNIQYF.

The chain has TRBV7-2 and TRBJ1-4, with D possibly TRBD1 on 5 matching bases. The length of the CDR3 is 16 residues. V was shortened by 4 bases and J by 5 bases, with 17 bases between the two germline ends. In germline, CDR1 is SGHTA, CDR2 FQGNSA. DNA for the CDR3: TGTGCCAGCAGCTACTGGGGCAGGGCGGGGAATGAAAAACTGTTTTTT. Protein: CASSYWGRAGNEKLFF.

With regard to this clone: The junction differs from germline at one of its ends, possibly a read error. The rearrangement joins TRBV6-2 or TRBV6-3 to TRBJ1-2, with a possible D match to TRBD1 (6 bases). This CDR3 has 15 residues. From germline, CDR1 is MNHEY and CDR2 SVGEGT. CDR3 DNA: TGTGCCGGCAGTTACCCAGTGGCAGGGGCCACTGGCTACACCTTC. This encodes CAGSYPVAGATGYTF.